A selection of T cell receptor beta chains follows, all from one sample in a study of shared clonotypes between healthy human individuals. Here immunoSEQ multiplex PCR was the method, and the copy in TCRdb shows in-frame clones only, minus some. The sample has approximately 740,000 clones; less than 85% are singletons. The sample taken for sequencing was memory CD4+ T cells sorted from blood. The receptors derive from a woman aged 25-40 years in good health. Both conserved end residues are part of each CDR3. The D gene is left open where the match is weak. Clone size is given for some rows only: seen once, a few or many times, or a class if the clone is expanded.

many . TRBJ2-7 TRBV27 CASTSSGSYEQYF TGTGCCAGCACCTCAAGCGGTAGCTACGAGCAGTACTTC
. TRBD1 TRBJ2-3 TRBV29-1 CSGGGTGTRFSTDTQYF TGCAGCGGGGGCGGGACAGGGACACGTTTTAGCACAGATACGCAGTATTTT
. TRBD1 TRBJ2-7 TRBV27 CASSRRTGGAFPYEQYF TGTGCCAGCAGTCGCAGGACAGGGGGCGCCTTTCCCTACGAGCAGTACTTC
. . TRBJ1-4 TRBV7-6 CASSLARTYNEKLFF TGTGCCAGCAGCTTAGCCAGGACTTACAATGAAAAACTGTTTTTT
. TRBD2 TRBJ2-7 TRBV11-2 CASSLVGFGGGSSYEQYF TGTGCCAGCAGCTTAGTCGGCTTTGGCGGGGGAAGCTCCTACGAGCAGTACTTC
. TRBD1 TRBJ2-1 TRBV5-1 CASSLRPDRPSSYNEQFF TGCGCCAGCAGCTTAAGACCGGACAGGCCGAGCTCCTACAATGAGCAGTTCTTC
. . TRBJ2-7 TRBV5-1 CASSVQAGDSYEQYF TGCGCCAGCAGCGTACAGGCCGGTGACTCCTACGAGCAGTACTTC
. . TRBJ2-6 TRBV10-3 CAISESGGQSSGANVLTF TGTGCCATCAGTGAGTCTGGGGGGCAGAGCTCTGGGGCCAACGTCCTGACTTTC
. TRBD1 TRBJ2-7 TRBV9 CASSVDGGQGYEQYF TGTGCCAGCAGCGTAGATGGGGGACAGGGTTACGAGCAGTACTTC
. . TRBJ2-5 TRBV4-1 CASSQVILVGETQYF TGCGCCAGCAGCCAAGTCATACTAGTCGGGGAGACCCAGTACTTC
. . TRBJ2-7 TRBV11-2 CASSPRGGTPSRDEQYF TGTGCCAGCAGCCCTCGGGGCGGGACACCATCTAGGGACGAGCAGTACTTC
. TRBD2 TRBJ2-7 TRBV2 CASSVMSGGSYEQYF TGTGCCAGCAGTGTCATGAGCGGGGGCTCCTACGAGCAGTACTTC
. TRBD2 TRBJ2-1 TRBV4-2 CASSQQAGGRNEQFF TGTGCCAGCAGCCAGCAAGCGGGAGGGAGGAATGAGCAGTTCTTC
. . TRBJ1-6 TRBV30 CAWADPTGRNFNSPLHF TGTGCCTGGGCAGATCCAACCGGACGGAATTTTAATTCACCCCTCCACTTT
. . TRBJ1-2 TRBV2 CASSEYNYGYTF TGTGCCAGCAGTGAATACAACTATGGCTACACCTTC
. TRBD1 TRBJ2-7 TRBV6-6 CASRPDRDRAYEQYF TGTGCCAGCAGGCCCGACCGGGACAGAGCCTACGAGCAGTACTTC
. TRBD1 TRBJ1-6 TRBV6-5 CASSKGGWNSPLHF TGTGCCAGCAGTAAAGGGGGCTGGAATTCACCCCTCCACTTT
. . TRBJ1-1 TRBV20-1 CSGAGNTEAFF TGCAGTGGGGCAGGGAACACTGAAGCTTTCTTT
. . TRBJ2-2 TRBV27 CASSLWVQSANTGELFF TGTGCCAGCAGTTTATGGGTCCAGAGCGCGAACACCGGGGAGCTGTTTTTT
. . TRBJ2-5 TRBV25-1 CASSEVGGLQETQYF TGTGCCAGCAGTGAGGTTGGGGGACTTCAGGAGACCCAGTACTTC
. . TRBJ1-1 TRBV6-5 CASSLPGQNTEAFF TGTGCCAGCAGTTTGCCAGGACAGAACACTGAAGCTTTCTTT
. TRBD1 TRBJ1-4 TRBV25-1 CASSEQGQGPGEKLFF TGTGCCAGCAGTGAACAAGGACAGGGCCCAGGTGAAAAACTGTTTTTT
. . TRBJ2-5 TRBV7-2 CASRRTIYETQYF TGTGCCAGCAGAAGGACTATCTACGAGACCCAGTACTTC
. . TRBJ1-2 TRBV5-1 CASSFGTPTNYGYTF TGCGCCAGCAGCTTCGGGACACCTACCAACTATGGCTACACCTTC
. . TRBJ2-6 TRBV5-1 CASSLESWSPVLTF TGCGCCAGCAGCTTGGAATCGTGGTCCCCGGTCCTGACTTTC
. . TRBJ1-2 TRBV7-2 CASSPYRGSGYTF TGTGCCAGCAGCCCTTATAGGGGGAGTGGCTACACCTTC
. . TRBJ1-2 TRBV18 CASSQNGDMSYGYTF TGTGCCAGCTCACAAAACGGGGACATGTCCTATGGCTACACCTTC
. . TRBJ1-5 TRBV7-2 CASSRDTLSNQPQHF TGTGCCAGCAGCCGTGACACGCTTAGCAATCAGCCCCAGCATTTT
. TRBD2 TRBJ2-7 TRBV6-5 CASSRLAGPYEQYF TGTGCCAGCTCACGACTAGCGGGACCCTACGAGCAGTACTTC
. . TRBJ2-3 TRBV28 CASSFSTDTQYF TGTGCCAGCAGTTTCAGCACAGATACGCAGTATTTT
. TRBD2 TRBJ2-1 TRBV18 CASSPPSGRNEQFF TGTGCCAGCTCACCACCTAGCGGGAGGAATGAGCAGTTCTTC
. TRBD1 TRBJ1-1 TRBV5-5 CASSSGQRNTEAFF TGTGCCAGCAGCTCGGGACAGAGGAACACTGAAGCTTTCTTT
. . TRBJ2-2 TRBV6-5 CASSSLSGRNAGELFF TGTGCCAGCAGTTCCCTGTCGGGGAGGAACGCCGGGGAGCTGTTTTTT
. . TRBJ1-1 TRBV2 CASSEMGRGNTEAFF TGTGCCAGCAGTGAAATGGGCCGGGGGAACACTGAAGCTTTCTTT
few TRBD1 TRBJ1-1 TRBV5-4 CASRPQGAPTEAFF TGTGCCAGCAGACCCCAGGGGGCCCCCACTGAAGCTTTCTTT
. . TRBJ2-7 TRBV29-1 CSVVVLGGYEQYF TGCAGCGTTGTTGTCCTGGGGGGCTACGAGCAGTACTTC
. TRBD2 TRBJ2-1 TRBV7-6 CASSPLAGSYNEQFF TGTGCCAGCAGCCCCCTAGCGGGATCTTACAATGAGCAGTTCTTC
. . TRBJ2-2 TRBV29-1 CSVGAAGELFF TGCAGCGTTGGGGCAGCCGGGGAGCTGTTTTTT
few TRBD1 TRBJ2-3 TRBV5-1 CASSHRGSTDTQYF TGCGCCAGCAGCCACAGGGGAAGCACAGATACGCAGTATTTT
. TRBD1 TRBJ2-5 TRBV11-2 CASSLVFGTEETQYF TGTGCCAGCAGCTTAGTTTTCGGGACAGAAGAGACCCAGTACTTC
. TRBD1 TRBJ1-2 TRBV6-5 CASSYSRGVDYGYTF TGTGCCAGCAGTTACTCCAGGGGGGTAGACTATGGCTACACCTTC
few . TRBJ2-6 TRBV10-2 CASSDGPGANVLTF TGCGCCAGCAGTGATGGTCCCGGGGCCAACGTCCTGACTTTC
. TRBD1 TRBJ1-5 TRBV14 CASSQIKGSQGAHQPQHF TGTGCCAGCAGCCAAATAAAAGGCAGCCAGGGGGCGCATCAGCCCCAGCATTTT
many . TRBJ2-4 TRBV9 CASSVGGVQNIQYF TGTGCCAGCAGCGTTGGAGGGGTTCAAAACATTCAGTACTTC
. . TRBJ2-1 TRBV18 CASSDLEAGEQFF TGTGCCAGCTCAGATCTAGAGGCGGGTGAGCAGTTCTTC
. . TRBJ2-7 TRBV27 CASSLKGRGSYEQYF TGTGCCAGCAGTTTGAAAGGACGGGGATCCTACGAGCAGTACTTC
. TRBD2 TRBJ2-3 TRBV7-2 CASSLTFGAGGGTDTQYF TGTGCCAGCAGCTTAACATTCGGAGCGGGAGGCGGCACAGATACGCAGTATTTT
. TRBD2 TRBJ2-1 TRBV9 CASSGPPSGRAVEQFF TGTGCCAGCAGCGGCCCACCTAGCGGGAGGGCCGTTGAGCAGTTCTTC